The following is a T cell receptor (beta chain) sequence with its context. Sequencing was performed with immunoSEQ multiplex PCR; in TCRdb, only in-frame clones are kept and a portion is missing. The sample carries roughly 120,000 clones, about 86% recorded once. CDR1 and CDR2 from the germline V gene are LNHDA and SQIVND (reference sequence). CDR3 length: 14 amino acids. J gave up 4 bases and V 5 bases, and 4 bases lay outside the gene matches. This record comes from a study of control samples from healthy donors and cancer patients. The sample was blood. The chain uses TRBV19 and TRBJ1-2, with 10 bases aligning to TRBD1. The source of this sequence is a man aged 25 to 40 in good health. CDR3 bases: TGTGCCAGTAGTCCGACAGGGGGCAGCTATGGCTACACCTTC. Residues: CASSPTGGSYGYTF. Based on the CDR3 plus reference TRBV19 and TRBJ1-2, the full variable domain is DGGITQSPKYLFRKEGQNVTLSCEQNLNHDAMYWYRQDPGQGLRLIYYSQIVNDFQKGDIAEGYSVSREKKESFPLTVTSAQKNPTAFYLCASSPTGGSYGYTFGSGTRLTVV.